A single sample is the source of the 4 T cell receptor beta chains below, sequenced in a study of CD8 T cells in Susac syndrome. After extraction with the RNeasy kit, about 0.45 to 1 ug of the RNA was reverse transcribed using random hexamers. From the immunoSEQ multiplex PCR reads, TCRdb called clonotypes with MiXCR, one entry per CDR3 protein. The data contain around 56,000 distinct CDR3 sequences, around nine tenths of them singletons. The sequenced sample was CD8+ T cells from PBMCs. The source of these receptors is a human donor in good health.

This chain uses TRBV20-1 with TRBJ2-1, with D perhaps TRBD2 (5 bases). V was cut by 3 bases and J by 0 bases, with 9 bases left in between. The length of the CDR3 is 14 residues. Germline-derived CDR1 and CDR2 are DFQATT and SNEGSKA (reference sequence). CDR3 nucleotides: TGCAGTGCTAGCCCTAGCTTCTCCTACAATGAGCAGTTCTTC. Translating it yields CSASPSFSYNEQFF.

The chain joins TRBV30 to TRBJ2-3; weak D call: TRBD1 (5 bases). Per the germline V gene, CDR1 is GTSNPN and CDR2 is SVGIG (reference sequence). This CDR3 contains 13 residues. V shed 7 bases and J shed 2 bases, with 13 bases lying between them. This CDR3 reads CALETENTDTQYF. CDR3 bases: TGTGCCTTAGAGACAGAAAACACAGATACGCAGTATTTT. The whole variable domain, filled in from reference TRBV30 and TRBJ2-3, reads SQTIHQWPATLVQPVGSPLSLECTVEGTSNPNLYWYRQAAGRGLQLLFYSVGIGQISSEVPQNLSASRPQDRQFILSSKKLLLSDSGFYLCALETENTDTQYFGPGTRLTVL.

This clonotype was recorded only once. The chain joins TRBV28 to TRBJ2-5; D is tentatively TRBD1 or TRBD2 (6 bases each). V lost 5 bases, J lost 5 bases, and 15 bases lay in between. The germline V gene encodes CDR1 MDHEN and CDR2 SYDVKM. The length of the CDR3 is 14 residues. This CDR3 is CASSRGRRGETQYF. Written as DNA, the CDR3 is TGTGCCAGCAGTCGTGGTCGGAGGGGGGAGACCCAGTACTTC.

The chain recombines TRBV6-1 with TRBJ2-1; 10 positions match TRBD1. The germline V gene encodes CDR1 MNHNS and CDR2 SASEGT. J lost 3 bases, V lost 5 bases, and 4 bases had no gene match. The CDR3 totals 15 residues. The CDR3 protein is CASSTRDRGYNEQFF. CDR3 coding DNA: TGTGCCAGCAGTACCCGGGACAGGGGCTACAATGAGCAGTTCTTC.